This T cell receptor beta chain was documented in a study of long-term antiretroviral therapy in people with HIV. The assay, immunoSEQ v3.0, was run at survey level. Per sample, sequencing targeted 40,000-50,000 T-cell genomes. Repertoires were generated with immunoSEQ multiplex PCR, while TCRdb's copy carries only in-frame clones and drops some. The sample has around 28,000 clones; over 85% are singletons. Overall study results and limits: Pre-ART expanded clones dominated the repertoire at every time point. The range of CDR3 lengths in HIV repertoires proved narrower than that found in controls.

Among participants with HIV, every one received treatment in the United States. As concerns this clone: Its antigen is not identified.

Germline V CDR1 and CDR2: MGHDK, SYGVNS. V shed 6 bases, J shed 4 bases, and the junction held 0 bases outside the gene matches. The CDR3 spans 12 residues. The clonotype was recovered from a woman under 30 with HIV. The chain has TRBV25-1 and TRBJ1-1; TRBD1 matches at 9 bases. Here the sequenced sample was unsorted PBMCs, taken 1.8 years after starting antiretroviral therapy. CDR3 residues: CASRDRGTEAFF. Here the CDR3 DNA reads TGTGCCAGCAGGGACAGGGGCACTGAAGCTTTCTTT.